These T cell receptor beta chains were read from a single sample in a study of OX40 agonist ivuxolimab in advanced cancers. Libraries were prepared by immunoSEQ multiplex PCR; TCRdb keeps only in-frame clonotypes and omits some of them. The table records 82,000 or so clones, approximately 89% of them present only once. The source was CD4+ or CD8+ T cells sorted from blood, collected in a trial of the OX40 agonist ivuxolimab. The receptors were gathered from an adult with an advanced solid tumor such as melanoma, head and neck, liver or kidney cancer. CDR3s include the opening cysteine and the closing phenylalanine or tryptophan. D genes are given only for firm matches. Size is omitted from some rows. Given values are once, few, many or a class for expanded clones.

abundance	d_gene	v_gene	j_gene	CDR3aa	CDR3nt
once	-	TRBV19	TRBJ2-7	CASSFDRDEQYF	TGTGCCAGTAGTTTCGACCGCGACGAGCAGTACTTC
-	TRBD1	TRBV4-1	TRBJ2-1	CASSQEGDRYNEQFF	TGCGCCAGCAGCCAAGAGGGGGACAGATACAATGAGCAGTTCTTC
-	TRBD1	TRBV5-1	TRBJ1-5	CASSLTGGNQPQHF	TGCGCCAGCAGTCTGACAGGGGGAAATCAGCCCCAGCATTTT
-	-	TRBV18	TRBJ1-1	CASSPPKRGTEAFF	TGTGCCAGCTCACCCCCCAAGCGGGGCACTGAAGCTTTCTTT
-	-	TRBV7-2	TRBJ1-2	CASSLGPGDYGYTF	TGTGCCAGCAGCTTAGGCCCAGGGGACTATGGCTACACCTTC
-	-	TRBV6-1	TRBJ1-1	CASREVVNTEAFF	TGTGCCAGCAGAGAGGTCGTGAACACTGAAGCTTTCTTT
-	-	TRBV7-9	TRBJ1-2	CASSFTGRNYGYTF	TGTGCCAGCAGCTTTACGGGACGGAACTATGGCTACACCTTC
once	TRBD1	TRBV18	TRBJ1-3	CASSPLTGGIGGNTIYF	TGTGCCAGCTCACCTTTGACAGGGGGCATCGGTGGAAACACCATATATTTT
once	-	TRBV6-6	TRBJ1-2	CASSYSSQATYGYTF	TGTGCCAGCAGTTACTCCTCCCAGGCTACCTATGGCTACACCTTC
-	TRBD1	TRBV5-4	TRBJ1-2	CASRLLGTGAHGPYGYTF	TGTGCCAGCAGATTACTGGGGACAGGGGCCCACGGTCCCTATGGCTACACCTTC
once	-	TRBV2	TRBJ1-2	CASTPLGGIGGYTF	TGTGCCAGCACCCCTCTGGGGGGAATAGGTGGCTACACCTTC
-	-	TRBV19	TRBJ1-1	CASSTGVDSFGVEAFF	TGTGCCAGTAGTACAGGGGTGGACAGTTTCGGGGTTGAAGCTTTCTTT
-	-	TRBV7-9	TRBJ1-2	CASSARLDRRQGYGYTF	TGTGCCAGCAGCGCCCGCCTCGACAGGCGACAAGGCTATGGCTACACCTTC
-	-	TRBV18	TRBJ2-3	CASSPRAGGDTQYF	TGTGCCAGCTCACCACGAGCTGGCGGAGATACGCAGTATTTT
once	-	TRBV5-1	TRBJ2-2	CASSLGVGANTGELFF	TGCGCCAGCAGCTTGGGTGTGGGCGCGAACACCGGGGAGCTGTTTTTT
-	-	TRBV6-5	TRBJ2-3	CASGRTQPTDTQYF	TGTGCCAGCGGGAGGACTCAACCCACAGATACGCAGTATTTT
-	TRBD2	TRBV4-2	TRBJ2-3	CASSQDGAASGGSQYF	TGTGCCAGCAGCCAAGACGGTGCGGCTAGCGGGGGTTCGCAGTATTTT
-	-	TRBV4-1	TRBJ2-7	CASSQVGGGGGEQYF	TGCGCCAGCAGCCAAGTTGGGGGGGGCGGAGGTGAACAGTACTTC
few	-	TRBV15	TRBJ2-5	CATSRDRGQQETQYF	TGTGCCACCAGCAGAGACAGAGGACAGCAAGAGACCCAGTACTTC
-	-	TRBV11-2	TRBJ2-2	CASSLEGTGELFF	TGTGCCAGCAGCTTAGAGGGCACCGGGGAGCTGTTTTTT
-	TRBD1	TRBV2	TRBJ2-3	CASNPPPGQGSTDTQYF	TGTGCCAGCAATCCTCCCCCGGGACAGGGGAGCACAGATACGCAGTATTTT
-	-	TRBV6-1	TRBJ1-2	CASSEMAQTFGYTF	TGTGCCAGCAGTGAAATGGCACAGACCTTCGGCTACACCTTC
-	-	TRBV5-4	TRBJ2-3	CASSLGQSTDTQYF	TGTGCCAGCAGCTTGGGTCAGAGCACAGATACGCAGTATTTT
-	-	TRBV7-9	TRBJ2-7	CASSSIHEQYF	TGTGCCAGCAGCTCAATTCACGAGCAGTACTTC
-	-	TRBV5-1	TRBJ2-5	CASSLADRRETQYF	TGCGCCAGCAGCTTGGCCGACAGAAGAGAGACCCAGTACTTC
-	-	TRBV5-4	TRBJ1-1	CASSPNPGENTEAFF	TGTGCCAGCAGCCCGAACCCAGGGGAAAACACTGAAGCTTTCTTT
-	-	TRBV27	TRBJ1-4	CASRYQGDNEKLFF	TGTGCCAGCAGGTATCAGGGTGATAATGAAAAACTGTTTTTT
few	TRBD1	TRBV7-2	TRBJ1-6	CATALRDRNSPLHF	TGTGCCACGGCCCTCCGGGACAGGAATTCACCCCTCCACTTT
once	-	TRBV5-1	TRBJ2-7	CASSLVPGDLYEQYF	TGCGCCAGCAGCTTGGTGCCGGGGGACCTCTACGAGCAGTACTTC
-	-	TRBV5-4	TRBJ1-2	CASSLWGGRRDGYTF	TGTGCCAGCAGCTTATGGGGGGGGCGCCGGGATGGCTACACCTTC
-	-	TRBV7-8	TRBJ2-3	CASSLFNRGTDTQYF	TGTGCCAGCAGCTTATTCAACCGGGGGACCGATACGCAGTATTTT
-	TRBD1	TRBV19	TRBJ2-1	CASGDRGSPYNEQFF	TGTGCCAGTGGGGACAGGGGGTCCCCTTACAATGAGCAGTTCTTC
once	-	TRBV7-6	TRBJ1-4	CASSPPRQAPTNEKLFF	TGTGCCAGCAGCCCCCCCCGCCAGGCTCCAACTAATGAAAAACTGTTTTTT
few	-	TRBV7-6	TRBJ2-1	CASSLASMSSEQFF	TGTGCCAGCAGCTTAGCCTCCATGAGTAGTGAGCAGTTCTTC
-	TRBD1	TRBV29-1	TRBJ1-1	CSVAPGQANTEAFF	TGCAGCGTTGCCCCAGGACAGGCGAACACTGAAGCTTTCTTT
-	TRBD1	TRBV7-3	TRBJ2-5	CARETGDQETQYF	TGTGCCAGAGAAACAGGGGACCAAGAGACCCAGTACTTC
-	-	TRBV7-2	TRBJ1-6	CASSFGLPGNSPLHF	TGTGCCAGCAGCTTCGGGCTGCCGGGGAATTCACCCCTCCACTTT
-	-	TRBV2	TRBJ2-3	CASSSYGRGITDTQYF	TGTGCCAGCAGTTCCTACGGCCGGGGGATCACAGATACGCAGTATTTT
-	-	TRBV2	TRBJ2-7	CASRSGTYEQYF	TGTGCCAGCAGAAGTGGGACCTACGAGCAGTACTTC
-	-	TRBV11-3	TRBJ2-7	CASSLNGVEQYF	TGTGCCAGCAGCTTAAACGGGGTCGAGCAGTACTTC
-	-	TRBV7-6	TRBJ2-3	CASSLADTQYF	TGTGCCAGCAGCTTAGCGGACACGCAGTATTTT
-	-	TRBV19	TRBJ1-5	CASSWGGTAQPQHF	TGTGCCAGTAGTTGGGGAGGAACTGCACAGCCCCAGCATTTT
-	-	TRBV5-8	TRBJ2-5	CASSLLGGETQYF	TGTGCCAGCAGCTTGCTGGGGGGAGAGACCCAGTACTTC
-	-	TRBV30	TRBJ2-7	CAGNTGLAAEQYF	TGTGCCGGGAATACAGGGTTGGCGGCCGAGCAGTACTTC
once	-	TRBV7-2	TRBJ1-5	CASSLARDQPQHF	TGTGCCAGCAGCTTAGCTCGGGATCAGCCCCAGCATTTT
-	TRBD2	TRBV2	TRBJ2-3	CASRTLAGGDTQYF	TGTGCCAGCAGAACTCTAGCGGGGGGGGATACGCAGTATTTT
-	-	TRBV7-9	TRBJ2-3	CASSLGQSSTDTQYF	TGTGCCAGCAGCCTAGGACAGTCTAGCACAGATACGCAGTATTTT
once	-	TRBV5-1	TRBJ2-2	CASSLFGAVDTGELFF	TGCGCCAGCAGCTTGTTTGGGGCGGTTGACACCGGGGAGCTGTTTTTT
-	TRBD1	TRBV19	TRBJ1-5	CASSIVGQGFGFAQPQHF	TGTGCCAGTAGTATAGTGGGACAGGGTTTCGGGTTTGCTCAGCCCCAGCATTTT
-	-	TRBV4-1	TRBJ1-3	CASSLRTASSSGNTIYF	TGCGCCAGCAGCCTCAGGACAGCCTCGAGCTCTGGAAACACCATATATTTT
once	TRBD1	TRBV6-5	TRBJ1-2	CASRRPQGDYGYTF	TGTGCCAGCAGGCGACCTCAGGGGGACTATGGCTACACCTTC
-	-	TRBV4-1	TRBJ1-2	CASSQDGIGRGGYTF	TGCGCCAGCAGCCAAGATGGAATAGGACGAGGTGGCTACACCTTC
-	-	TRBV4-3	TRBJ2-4	CASSQWEDNIQYF	TGCGCCAGCAGCCAATGGGAAGACAACATTCAGTACTTC
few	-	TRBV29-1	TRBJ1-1	CSVGVKEAFF	TGCAGCGTTGGGGTGAAAGAAGCTTTCTTT